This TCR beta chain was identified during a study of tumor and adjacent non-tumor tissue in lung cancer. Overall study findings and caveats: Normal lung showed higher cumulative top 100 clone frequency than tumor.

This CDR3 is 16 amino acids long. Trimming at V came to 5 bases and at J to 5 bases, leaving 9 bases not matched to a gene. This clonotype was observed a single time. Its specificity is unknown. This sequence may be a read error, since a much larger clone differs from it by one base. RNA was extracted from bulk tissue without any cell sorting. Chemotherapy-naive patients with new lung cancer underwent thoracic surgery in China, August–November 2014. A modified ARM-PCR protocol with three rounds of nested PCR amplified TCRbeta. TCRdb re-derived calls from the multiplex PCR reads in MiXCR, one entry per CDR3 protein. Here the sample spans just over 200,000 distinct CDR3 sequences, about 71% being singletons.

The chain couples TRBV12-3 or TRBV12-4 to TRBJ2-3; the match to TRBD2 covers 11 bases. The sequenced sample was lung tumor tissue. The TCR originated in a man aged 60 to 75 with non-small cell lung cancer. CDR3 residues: CASSITSGRGGDTQYF. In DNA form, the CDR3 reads TGTGCCAGCAGTATAACTAGCGGGAGAGGTGGAGATACGCAGTATTTT.